This is a list of T cell receptor beta chains from one sample in a study of cytomegalovirus exposure and HLA in healthy donors. Assay used: immunoSEQ multiplex PCR; TCRdb lists only in-frame clones, some missing. The table records about 220,000 clones, 76% of them present only once. The sample consisted of PBMCs. The receptors shown here come from a man younger than 30 in good health and CMV-seronegative. The CDR3 runs from the conserved cysteine through the conserved F or W. The order of the fields is CDR3 DNA, CDR3 protein, clone size, D gene, J gene, V gene. The D gene is left open where the match is weak. The size entry is marked missing in some rows and otherwise reads once, few, many or a size class.

DNA: TGTGCCAGTAGTAGGACGGGGTACGAGCAGTACTTC; CDR3: CASSRTGYEQYF; size: .; D: .; J: TRBJ2-7; V: TRBV19
DNA: TGTGCCAGCAGCTTCAGCTCCTACGAGCAGTACTTC; CDR3: CASSFSSYEQYF; size: .; D: .; J: TRBJ2-7; V: TRBV7-9
DNA: TGTGCCAGCTCAAACCTCACCGGGACAGGGGCAAATGAGCAGTTCTTC; CDR3: CASSNLTGTGANEQFF; size: .; D: TRBD1; J: TRBJ2-1; V: TRBV18
DNA: TGTGCCAGCAGCCCTTGGACTCGGGGGAGCAATCAGCCCCAGCATTTT; CDR3: CASSPWTRGSNQPQHF; size: few; D: .; J: TRBJ1-5; V: TRBV21-1
DNA: TGTGCCAGCAGTGTAAGCGGGACACCGAACACTGAAGCTTTCTTT; CDR3: CASSVSGTPNTEAFF; size: .; D: .; J: TRBJ1-1; V: TRBV6-5
DNA: TGTGCCAGCTCACCACCGGGACAGCTCTACGAGCAGTACTTC; CDR3: CASSPPGQLYEQYF; size: few; D: TRBD1; J: TRBJ2-7; V: TRBV18
DNA: TGTGCCAGTACCCCCGGACAGGGGGACACTGAAGCTTTCTTT; CDR3: CASTPGQGDTEAFF; size: .; D: TRBD1; J: TRBJ1-1; V: TRBV19
DNA: TGTGCCAGTAGTTTCCGGGACAGGGAAAACTATGGCTACACCTTC; CDR3: CASSFRDRENYGYTF; size: .; D: TRBD1; J: TRBJ1-2; V: TRBV19
DNA: TGTGCCAGCTCACCACCAATACAGGGTCCCGGAGGCTATGGCTACACCTTC; CDR3: CASSPPIQGPGGYGYTF; size: .; D: .; J: TRBJ1-2; V: TRBV18
DNA: TGCGCCAGCAGTGTGTACAGGACGGGGAACACCGGGGAGCTGTTTTTT; CDR3: CASSVYRTGNTGELFF; size: .; D: .; J: TRBJ2-2; V: TRBV10-1
DNA: TGCGCCAGCAGCCAAGCGGGGAAGGAAGAGCTGTTTTTT; CDR3: CASSQAGKEELFF; size: .; D: .; J: TRBJ2-2; V: TRBV4-1